This TCR beta chain was recovered during a study of T-cell reconstitution after alpha-beta-depleted transplantation in children. This clonotype was counted many times. A library of TCRbeta sequences, prepared with unique molecular identifiers, was generated. TCRdb reanalysed the PCR reads using MiXCR and keeps one entry per CDR3 protein. Among around 500,000 distinct CDR3 sequences listed, about 12% were seen once. Germline CDR1 and CDR2: ENHRY and SYGVKD. V lost 0 bases to trimming and J lost 1 base, with 9 bases between them. This CDR3 is 15 amino acids long. Sequencing used PBMCs from the stem cell graft donor, obtained from the stem cell graft. The receptor was derived from a human donor who donated a stem cell graft to a child with combined immunodeficiency. The gene calls are TRBV10-3 and TRBJ1-1; D uncertain. The CDR3 protein is CAISESYGRNTEAFF. The CDR3 DNA follows: TGTGCCATCAGTGAGTCGTACGGCCGGAACACTGAAGCTTTCTTT.